This T cell receptor beta chain was observed in a study of CD8 T cells in ankylosing spondylitis. This CDR3 comprises 11 residues. The germline V gene encodes CDR1 LGHDT and CDR2 YNNKEL (reference sequence). Between the trimmed V and J ends, which lost 1 base and 17 bases, there was a span of 11 bases. TCRdb recomputed calls from the 5' RACE reads with MiXCR, one row per CDR3 protein. The repertoire holds fewer than 250,000 distinct CDR3 sequences, with more than 25% as singletons. The V and J genes are TRBV3-1 and TRBJ2-2, with D possibly called TRBD1 or TRBD2 (5 bases each). Sequenced input: blood, either unsorted or a sorted T cell fraction (not recorded which). This receptor was identified in a male donor with ankylosing spondylitis or in good health (not recorded which). CDR3 sequence reads: CASSQVGEHFF. The CDR3 DNA is TGTGCCAGCAGCCAAGTGGGGGAGCACTTTTTT.